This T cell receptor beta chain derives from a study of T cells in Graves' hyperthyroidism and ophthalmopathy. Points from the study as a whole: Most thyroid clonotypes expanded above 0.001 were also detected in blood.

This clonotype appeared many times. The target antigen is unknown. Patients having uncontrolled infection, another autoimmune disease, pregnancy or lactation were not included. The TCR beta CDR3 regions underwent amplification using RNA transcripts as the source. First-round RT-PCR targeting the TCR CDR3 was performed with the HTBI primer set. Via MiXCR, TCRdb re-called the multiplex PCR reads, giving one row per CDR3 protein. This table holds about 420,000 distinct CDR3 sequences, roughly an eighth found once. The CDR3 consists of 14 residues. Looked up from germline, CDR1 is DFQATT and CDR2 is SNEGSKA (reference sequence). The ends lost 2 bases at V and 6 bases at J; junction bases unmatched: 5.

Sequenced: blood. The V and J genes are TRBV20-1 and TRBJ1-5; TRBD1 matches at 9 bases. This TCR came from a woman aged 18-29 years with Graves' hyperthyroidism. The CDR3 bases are TGCAGTGCTAGAATACAGGGGGCTACTCAGCCCCAGCATTTT. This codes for CSARIQGATQPQHF.